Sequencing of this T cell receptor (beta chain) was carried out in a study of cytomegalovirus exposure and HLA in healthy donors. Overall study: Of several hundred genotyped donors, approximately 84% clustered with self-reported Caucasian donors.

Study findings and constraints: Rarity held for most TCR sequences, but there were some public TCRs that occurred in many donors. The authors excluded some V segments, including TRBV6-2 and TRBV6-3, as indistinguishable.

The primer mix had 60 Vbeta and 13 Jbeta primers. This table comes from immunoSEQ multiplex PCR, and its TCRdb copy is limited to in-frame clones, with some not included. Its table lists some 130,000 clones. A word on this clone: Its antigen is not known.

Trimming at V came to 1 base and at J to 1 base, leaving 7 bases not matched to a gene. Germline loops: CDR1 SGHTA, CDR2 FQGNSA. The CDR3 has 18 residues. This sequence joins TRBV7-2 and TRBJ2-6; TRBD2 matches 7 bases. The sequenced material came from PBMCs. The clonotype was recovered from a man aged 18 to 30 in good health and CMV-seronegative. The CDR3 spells CASSLVASGLSGANVLTF. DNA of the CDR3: TGTGCCAGCAGCTTAGTCGCTAGCGGATTGTCTGGGGCCAACGTCCTGACTTTC. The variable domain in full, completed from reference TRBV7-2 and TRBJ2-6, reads GAGVSQSPSNKVTEKGKDVELRCDPISGHTALYWYRQSLGQGLEFLIYFQGNSAPDKSGLPSDRFSAERTGGSVSTLTIQRTQQEDSAVYLCASSLVASGLSGANVLTFGAGSRLTVL.